The TCR beta chain described here comes from a study of blood T cell repertoires in COVID-19. On the study more broadly: Some COVID-19 samples were acute and others convalescent; all came from the United States, Italy and Spain. The cDNA or gDNA used as material had been derived from T cells, B-cell-depleted T cells, or PBMCs.

Sequenced by immunoSEQ multiplex PCR; TCRdb stores in-frame clones only, minus some. The table includes 160,000 or so clones, approximately 81% detected once. Participant-given clinical history determined each cohort assignment. Two negative PCRs, clearance, or symptom resolution had been documented for recovered Cohort 3 donors. This receptor was identified in a woman between 50 and 59 years old who had recovered from COVID-19. Sequenced sample: PBMCs or T cells enriched from blood (not recorded which).

CDR3 sequence (DNA): TGTGCCAGCAGCTTAGACACAGGGGTGGGGGAAGCTTTCTTT. Translated, it gives CASSLDTGVGEAFF. The chain employs TRBV7-2 and TRBJ1-1, with 7 bases identical to TRBD1. The CDR3 runs to 14 residues. Looked up from germline, CDR1 is SGHTA and CDR2 is FQGNSA. V lost 1 base and J lost 8; bases outside the gene matches: 7.